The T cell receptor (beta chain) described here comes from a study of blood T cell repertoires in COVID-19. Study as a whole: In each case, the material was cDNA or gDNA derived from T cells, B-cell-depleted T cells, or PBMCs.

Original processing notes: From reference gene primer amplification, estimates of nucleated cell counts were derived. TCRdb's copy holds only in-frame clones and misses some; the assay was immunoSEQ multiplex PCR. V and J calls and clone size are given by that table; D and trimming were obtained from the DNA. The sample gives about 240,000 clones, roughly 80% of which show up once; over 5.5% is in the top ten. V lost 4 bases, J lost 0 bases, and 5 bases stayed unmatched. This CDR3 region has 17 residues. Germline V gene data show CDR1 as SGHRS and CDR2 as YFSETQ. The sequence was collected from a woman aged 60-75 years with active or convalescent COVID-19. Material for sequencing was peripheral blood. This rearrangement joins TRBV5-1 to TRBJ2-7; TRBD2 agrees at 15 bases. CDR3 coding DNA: TGCGCCAGCAGCGTCGGACTAGCGGGAGGGCCCTCCTACGAGCAGTACTTC. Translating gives CASSVGLAGGPSYEQYF.